The source of this T cell receptor beta chain is a study of blood T cell repertoires in COVID-19. Overall study: Acute-phase and convalescent COVID-19 samples originated in the United States, Italy and Spain. The cDNA or gDNA used as material had been derived from T cells, B-cell-depleted T cells, or PBMCs.

In the authors' methods: Estimation of nucleated cell counts relied on the amplification of reference gene primers. This table comes from immunoSEQ multiplex PCR, and its TCRdb copy is limited to in-frame clones, with some not included. That table furnishes V, J and clone size, whereas the DNA furnished D and trimming. The sample contains some 270,000 clones, approximately 83% of which appear only once. Enrollment of patients from Seattle took place during active infection, with longitudinal follow-up. This clone was seen a handful of times. J was trimmed by 9 bases and V by 10 bases; bases with no gene match: 12. Germline V lookup: CDR1 MRHNA, CDR2 SNTAGT. This CDR3 spans 14 amino acids.

Sequencing was done on a sample of peripheral blood. The chain joins TRBV6-4 to TRBJ2-1; 10 nucleotides line up with TRBD2. This TCR was recovered from a person aged 70 to 80 with COVID-19, enrolled during active disease. The CDR3, as DNA: TGTGCCACGAAAACTAGCGGGGACGCCAGTGAGCAGTTCTTC. It specifies CATKTSGDASEQFF.